This TCR beta chain originates from a study of response to subunit inactivated influenza vaccine. Notes on the study in general: Researchers suggested that each seasonal influenza vaccination recruits few new T cells.

V lost 2 bases to trimming and J lost 7 bases, with 8 bases between them. Germline V CDR1 and CDR2: DFQATT, SNEGSKA (reference sequence). CDR3 length equals 11 residues. To note about this clonotype: No antigen is known for it.

TCRdb fed the RT-PCR reads into MiXCR, producing one record per CDR3 protein. This table has just over 300,000 distinct CDR3 sequences, around a fifth appearing once. The material sequenced was PBMCs from blood, taken roughly 20 months after vaccination. The clonotype originates from a man between 45 and 75 years old who received an inactivated influenza vaccine. This sequence joins TRBV20-1 and TRBJ1-1; D is unclear. The CDR3 region is CSARQTVEAFF. The CDR3 DNA reads as TGCAGTGCTAGACAAACGGTTGAAGCTTTCTTT.